A single sample gave rise to the 18 T cell receptor beta chains below, sequenced in a study of type 1 regulatory T cells. One entry per CDR3 protein, called by TCRdb with MiXCR from the reads. The sample has approximately 3,000 distinct CDR3 sequences, less than 9% seen once. These receptors lack a known antigen. Sequenced sample: cultured T cells, either the whole culture or a sorted T cell fraction (not recorded which). Source of these receptors: a human donor in good health.

Sample share makes this clonotype medium-sized. The chain is built from TRBV3-1 and TRBJ2-5, with a possible D match to TRBD2 (6 bases). The CDR3 length is 13 residues. Trimming took off 1 base at V and 4 bases at J, with 7 bases between the two ends. Germline V lookup: CDR1 LGHDT, CDR2 YNNKEL (reference sequence). CDR3 loop: CASSQAGAETQYF. The DNA of the CDR3 is TGTGCCAGCAGCCAAGCGGGAGCAGAGACCCAGTACTTC.

This clonotype is labeled medium-sized (0.01 to 0.1%). The chain links TRBV7-8 to TRBJ2-3; 8 bases are a match to TRBD2. Germline-derived CDR1 and CDR2 are SGHVS and FQNEAQ. There are 16 residues in the CDR3. Unmatched junction bases numbered 10, after V lost 2 bases and J lost 6 bases. The CDR3 sequence is CASSLSAGGAIDTQYF. In DNA form, the CDR3 reads TGTGCCAGCAGCTTATCGGCGGGAGGTGCCATCGATACGCAGTATTTT.

Sample share makes this clonotype medium-sized. The V gene is TRBV29-1, the J gene TRBJ2-3, with TRBD2 matching over 7 bases. The V gene's germline CDR1 is SQVTM and CDR2 ANQGSEA. The length of the CDR3 is 13 residues. V lost 5 bases and J lost 1; bases outside the gene matches: 3. CDR3 residues: CSVYLAGTDTQYF. Written as DNA, the CDR3 is TGCAGCGTTTATCTAGCGGGCACAGATACGCAGTATTTT.

This clonotype ranks as medium-sized. The rearrangement uses TRBV7-2 and TRBJ2-7; the match to TRBD1 covers 7 bases. Trimming cost V 8 bases and J 0 bases; bases outside gene matches: 4. This CDR3 is 13 amino acids long. Germline V gives CDR1 SGHTA, CDR2 FQGNSA. CDR3 DNA sequence: TGTGCCAGCTCCGGGACAGCCTCCTACGAGCAGTACTTC. It encodes CASSGTASYEQYF.

This clonotype is classed as medium-sized. The rearrangement uses TRBV7-8 and TRBJ1-1; 10 nucleotides agree with TRBD1. V lost 2 bases to trimming and J lost 6 bases; unmatched junction nucleotides: 6. The CDR3 has 15 amino acids. From germline, CDR1 is SGHVS and CDR2 FQNEAQ. In nucleotides, the CDR3 is TGTGCCAGCAGCTTATGGGACAGGGGTTTCGCTGAAGCTTTCTTT. Translation: CASSLWDRGFAEAFF. Supplemented by reference TRBV7-8 and TRBJ1-1, the full variable domain reads GAGVSQSPRYKVAKRGQDVALRCDPISGHVSLFWYQQALGQGPEFLTYFQNEAQLDKSGLPSDRFFAERPEGSVSTLKIQRTQQEDSAVYLCASSLWDRGFAEAFFGQGTRLTVV.

By share of the sample, this clonotype is medium-sized. V and J are TRBV4-2 and TRBJ1-5; D unresolved. Trimming removed 0 bases at V and 2 bases at J, with 8 bases between. CDR1 and CDR2 (germline): LGHNA, YNFKEQ. This CDR3 region has 15 residues. CDR3 coding DNA: TGTGCCAGCAGCCAAGATTTCGATGGCAATCAGCCCCAGCATTTT. It is translated as CASSQDFDGNQPQHF.

This clonotype is medium-sized in the sample. V gene TRBV9 combines with J gene TRBJ2-5; 9 bases align to TRBD1. The CDR3 has 15 amino acids. After removal of 4 bases from V and 5 bases from J, the junction contained 9 bases not matched to a gene. Germline-derived CDR1 and CDR2 are SGDLS and YYNGEE. CDR3 protein: CASSNADRGWETQYF. The DNA of the CDR3 is TGTGCCAGCAGCAATGCGGACAGGGGATGGGAGACCCAGTACTTC. Full variable domain (remainder filled in from reference TRBV9 and TRBJ2-5): DSGVTQTPKHLITATGQRVTLRCSPRSGDLSVYWYQQSLDQGLQFLIQYYNGEERAKGNILERFSAQQFPDLHSELNLSSLELGDSALYFCASSNADRGWETQYFGPGTRLLVL.

In its sample, this clonotype was seen once. The chain carries TRBV5-5 and TRBJ1-5; D is uncertain. V lost 4 bases, J lost 15 bases, and 26 bases lay in between. The length of the CDR3 is 15 residues. Germline loops: CDR1 SGHKS, CDR2 YYEKEE (reference sequence). DNA of the CDR3: TGTGCCAGCAGCCCCCGGCACACAGACAATCAGCTCCTGCATTTT. As protein: CASSPRHTDNQLLHF.

The gene calls are TRBV5-1 and TRBJ2-1, with TRBD2 identical over 9 bases. V lost 5 bases, J lost 8 bases, and 11 bases stayed unmatched. This CDR3 spans 15 amino acids. CDR1 is SGHRS, CDR2 YFSETQ, per germline. The DNA for the CDR3 is TGCGCCAGCAGTCAGGGCGGGAGGGCCGGGTATGAGCAGTTCTTC. Protein: CASSQGGRAGYEQFF.

This clonotype is labeled medium-sized. The CDR3 reads CASTLTLGPQHF. CDR3 in DNA: TGTGCCAGCACCCTAACGCTCGGTCCCCAGCATTTT. This chain connects TRBV28 to TRBJ1-5; D unclear. CDR1 MDHEN and CDR2 SYDVKM come from the germline V gene. Trimming left V 7 bases short and J 10 bases short, with 14 bases between. The CDR3 is 12 residues long.

This clonotype is medium-sized (0.01 to 0.1%) by share. The V gene is TRBV12-3 or TRBV12-4, the J gene TRBJ2-2; no firm D call. V lost 2 bases, J lost 5 bases, and 12 bases lay in between. The CDR3 contains 15 residues. The chain's CDR3 is CASSLRHLGTGELFF. CDR3 nucleotides: TGTGCCAGCAGTTTACGTCACCTGGGGACCGGGGAGCTGTTTTTT.

This clonotype was counted only a few times. The CDR3 region has the DNA TGCAGCGGCACGGACAGGGGGGGCTACGAGCAGTACTTC. Its protein is CSGTDRGGYEQYF. V usage is TRBV29-1 and J usage is TRBJ2-7; 10 nucleotides line up with TRBD1. Germline V gives CDR1 SQVTM, CDR2 ANQGSEA. V gave up 7 bases and J gave up 3 bases; unmatched junction bases: 6. This CDR3 has 13 residues.

This clonotype is judged medium-sized (0.01 to 0.1%). The chain employs TRBV5-4 and TRBJ2-1; TRBD2 agrees at 12 bases. CDR3 length equals 20 residues. The J segment lost 0 bases and the V segment lost 2 bases, leaving 12 bases of the junction unmatched. Germline assignment: CDR1 SGHNT and CDR2 YYREEE (reference sequence). CDR3 loop: CASSFGGGLAGLHSYNEQFF. CDR3 DNA sequence: TGTGCCAGCAGCTTTGGTGGGGGACTAGCGGGTTTACACTCCTACAATGAGCAGTTCTTC.

By sample fraction, this clonotype is medium-sized. The chain uses TRBV20-1 and TRBJ2-1; D possibly uses TRBD1 or TRBD2 (5 bases each). The CDR3 contains 11 residues. Germline V gives CDR1 DFQATT, CDR2 SNEGSKA (reference sequence). Between the trimmed V and J ends, which lost 6 bases and 6 bases, there was a span of 9 bases. CDR3 sequence: CSARDVNEQFF. CDR3 nucleotides: TGCAGTGCCAGGGACGTCAATGAGCAGTTCTTC.

Relative to its sample, this clonotype is medium-sized. The V gene is TRBV12-3 or TRBV12-4, the J gene TRBJ2-3; maybe TRBD2 (5 bases). The CDR3 has 16 amino acids. Trimming stripped 3 bases from V and 5 bases from J, with 18 bases between. The DNA for the CDR3 is TGTGCCAGCAGTTTTCTAAGGCAGGCGGGCGGAGATACGCAGTATTTT. Translated, it gives CASSFLRQAGGDTQYF.

The chain uses TRBV18 and TRBJ2-3, with TRBD2 matching 7 bases. J lost 4 bases, V lost 10 bases, and 11 bases had no gene match. The CDR3 totals 14 residues. CDR1 KGHSH and CDR2 LQKENI come from the germline V gene. In DNA, the CDR3 is TGTGCCAACACAACAGTTGGGAGGGCAGATACGCAGTATTTT. Translated: CANTTVGRADTQYF.

This clonotype is labeled medium-sized (0.01 to 0.1%). This chain connects TRBV6-1 to TRBJ1-2; weak D call: TRBD1 (6 bases). Trimming stripped 5 bases from V and 8 bases from J, with 15 bases between. There are 13 residues in the CDR3. Germline CDR1 is MNHNS and CDR2 is SASEGT. CDR3 in DNA: TGTGCCAGCAGTATACCAGGGGCGCTGGGCTACACCTTC. It translates to CASSIPGALGYTF.

Within the sample, this clonotype is large (0.1 to 1%). This CDR3 reads CASSFQQANSPLHF. The CDR3 coding sequence is TGTGCCAGCAGTTTTCAACAGGCCAATTCACCCCTCCACTTT. The V gene is TRBV12-3 or TRBV12-4, the J gene TRBJ1-6; maybe TRBD1 (5 bases). The V gene lost 3 bases and the J gene lost 7 bases, with 10 bases spanning the gap. CDR3 length: 14 residues.